Below, 22 T cell receptor beta chains from the same sample are listed, as sequenced in a study of identical twins. TCRdb reprocessed the 5' RACE reads via MiXCR and lists one record per CDR3 protein. The data contain under 300,000 distinct CDR3 sequences, approximately 11% of them singletons. Separately, the same data were catalogued under a study of yellow fever vaccine responses in identical twins.

The sequenced material came from memory (CD45RO+) T cells sorted from blood. The receptors were sampled from a woman aged 18-30 years in good health.

This clonotype was seen a handful of times. The chain combines TRBV7-9 with TRBJ1-3, with TRBD1 matching over 10 bases. This CDR3 has 15 residues. V gave up 5 bases and J gave up 2 bases; unmatched junction bases: 3. CDR1 is SEHNR, CDR2 FQNEAQ, per germline (reference sequence). The CDR3 region is CASSRTGGTGNTIYF. The CDR3, as DNA: TGTGCCAGCAGCCGGACAGGGGGTACTGGAAACACCATATATTTT. Looking up the rest from reference TRBV7-9 and TRBJ1-3 gives the full variable domain: DTGVSQNPRHKITKRGQNVTFRCDPISEHNRLYWYRQTLGQGPEFLTYFQNEAQLEKSRLLSDRFSAERPKGSFSTLEIQRTEQGDSAMYLCASSRTGGTGNTIYFGEGSWLTVV.

This clonotype was counted a few times. This sequence joins TRBV20-1 and TRBJ2-7; the match to TRBD2 covers 11 bases. Trimming cost V 8 bases and J 5 bases; bases outside gene matches: 8. CDR3 length equals 13 residues. The germline V gene encodes CDR1 DFQATT and CDR2 SNEGSKA (reference sequence). CDR3 sequence (DNA): TGCAGTCCGACCGGGACTAGCGGCGACGAGCAGTACTTC. It translates to CSPTGTSGDEQYF.

This clonotype was observed many times. The chain is built from TRBV24-1 and TRBJ2-3; 12 positions match TRBD2. Trimming removed 3 bases from V and 2 bases from J; junction bases left unmatched: 2. This CDR3 has 16 amino acids. Germline loops: CDR1 KGHDR, CDR2 SFDVKD. For the CDR3, the DNA is TGTGCCACCAGTGATGGGACTAGCGGGTACACAGATACGCAGTATTTT. It encodes CATSDGTSGYTDTQYF.

A few counts support this clonotype. The V and J genes are TRBV28 and TRBJ2-7, with TRBD2 identical over 16 bases. Looked up from germline, CDR1 is MDHEN and CDR2 is SYDVKM. Unmatched junction bases numbered 14, after V lost 5 bases and J lost 7 bases. The CDR3 spans 18 residues. Written as DNA, the CDR3 is TGTGCCAGCAGTAGAACCGGGACTAGCGGGAGGGCGGGGGTGGAGCAGTACTTC. It yields the protein CASSRTGTSGRAGVEQYF.

This chain uses TRBV5-1 with TRBJ2-3, with TRBD2 matching 12 bases. V shed 3 bases, J shed 4 bases, and the junction held 6 bases outside the gene matches. From germline, CDR1 is SGHRS and CDR2 YFSETQ. The length of the CDR3 is 16 residues. CDR3: CASSSLAGGTADTQYF. The CDR3 DNA reads as TGCGCCAGCAGCTCCCTAGCGGGAGGGACCGCAGATACGCAGTATTTT. Supplemented by reference TRBV5-1 and TRBJ2-3, the full variable domain reads KAGVTQTPRYLIKTRGQQVTLSCSPISGHRSVSWYQQTPGQGLQFLFEYFSETQRNKGNFPGRFSGRQFSNSRSEMNVSTLELGDSALYLCASSSLAGGTADTQYFGPGTRLTVL.

The V gene is TRBV7-2, the J gene TRBJ2-2; D is ambiguous. Looked up from germline, CDR1 is SGHTA and CDR2 is FQGNSA. This CDR3 has 15 amino acids. Trimming shortened V by 5 bases and J by 1 base, and 11 bases separated the two germline ends. CDR3 in DNA: TGTGCCAGCAGCCTAGTTAAACTGAACACCGGGGAGCTGTTTTTT. Translation: CASSLVKLNTGELFF.

The rearrangement uses TRBV6-1 and TRBJ2-6; D may be TRBD1 (6 bases). Germline CDR1 and CDR2: MNHNS and SASEGT. V gave up 11 bases and J gave up 3 bases, with 17 bases separating them. The CDR3 covers 15 residues. The CDR3 coding sequence is TGTGCCGGACGAATACAGGGAAGTGGGGCCAACGTCCTGACTTTC. Translating it yields CAGRIQGSGANVLTF.

This clonotype was seen more than once but under ten times. The chain uses TRBV9 and TRBJ2-1, with 7 bases lining up with TRBD2. The CDR3 covers 17 residues. Per germline, CDR1 SGDLS and CDR2 YYNGEE. J gave up 7 bases and V 0 bases, and 13 bases lay outside the gene matches. The chain's CDR3 is CASSVGVGGRVSNEQFF. Written as DNA, the CDR3 is TGTGCCAGCAGCGTAGGGGTTGGGGGGAGGGTATCAAATGAGCAGTTCTTC.

This rearrangement joins TRBV30 to TRBJ2-3; 8 bases are shared with TRBD2. With 0 bases clipped from V and 5 bases from J, the junction kept 7 bases outside the gene matches. Germline CDR1 is GTSNPN and CDR2 is SVGIG (reference sequence). This CDR3 spans 15 amino acids. CDR3 nucleotide sequence: TGTGCCTGGAGTGTACGGGAGCGGGAGTTAGATACGCAGTATTTT. Encoded protein: CAWSVRERELDTQYF.

This clonotype was seen many times. The CDR3 region has the DNA TGCGCCATCCGGGTGGGAGGGCAGGCTGAAGCTTTCTTT. Encoded protein: CAIRVGGQAEAFF. The chain combines TRBV10-2 with TRBJ1-1; D unclear. CDR1 WSHSY and CDR2 SAAADI come from the germline V gene. Trimming removed 10 bases from V and 6 bases from J, with 18 bases in between. The CDR3 length is 13 residues.

The chain carries TRBV4-1 and TRBJ2-2; TRBD2 aligns across 14 bases. The CDR3 runs 18 residues. Germline CDR1 MGHRA, CDR2 YSYEKL. J gave up 5 bases and V 1 base, and 6 bases lay outside the gene matches. CDR3: CASSQGGLAGALTGELFF. For the CDR3, the DNA is TGCGCCAGCAGCCAAGGGGGACTAGCGGGAGCTCTGACCGGGGAGCTGTTTTTT.

The rearrangement links TRBV12-3 or TRBV12-4 to TRBJ2-7; a weak D match, TRBD2 (6 bases). Trimming pared 7 bases from V and 3 bases from J, leaving 13 bases between. The CDR3 is made up of 13 amino acids. This CDR3 is CASTWDWFYEQYF. The CDR3 nucleotides read TGTGCCAGCACCTGGGACTGGTTCTACGAGCAGTACTTC.

This clonotype counts as medium-sized (0.01 to 0.1%). The genes are TRBV6-4 and TRBJ2-1, with 8 bases aligning to TRBD2. CDR1 is MRHNA and CDR2 is SNTAGT in the germline V gene. The J segment lost 7 bases and the V segment lost 2 bases, leaving 7 bases of the junction unmatched. CDR3 length equals 15 residues. Here the CDR3 reads CASSDREGEGNEQFF. The DNA of the CDR3 is TGTGCCAGCAGTGACCGGGAGGGCGAGGGGAATGAGCAGTTCTTC.

There are many counts of this clonotype. The J gene is TRBJ2-3, the V gene TRBV4-3, with TRBD1 matching 7 bases. This CDR3 region has 16 residues. V gave up 1 base and J gave up 0 bases; unmatched junction bases: 4. Germline CDR1 LGHNA, CDR2 YSLEER. This CDR3 is CASSQVWGQSTDTQYF. CDR3 sequence (DNA): TGCGCCAGCAGCCAAGTTTGGGGACAGAGCACAGATACGCAGTATTTT.

This clonotype appeared many times. V and J are TRBV6-2 or TRBV6-3 and TRBJ2-2; D is unclear. V was pared by 5 bases and J by 0 bases, with 7 bases between. Germline loops: CDR1 MNHEY, CDR2 SVGEGT. The length of the CDR3 is 14 residues. The DNA of the CDR3 is TGTGCCAGCAGTCACTTTGCGAACACCGGGGAGCTGTTTTTT. Translation: CASSHFANTGELFF.

This clonotype was observed a few times. The chain is built from TRBV7-9 and TRBJ2-5, with D possibly matching TRBD1 (5 bases). The CDR3 is 15 amino acids. The germline V gene encodes CDR1 SEHNR and CDR2 FQNEAQ (reference sequence). Trimming left V 5 bases short and J 4 bases short, with 17 bases between. The CDR3 sequence is CASSRTPKTGETQYF. As DNA, the CDR3 is TGTGCCAGCAGCCGGACACCTAAAACCGGAGAGACCCAGTACTTC.

This clonotype was counted ten times or more. The chain is built from TRBV10-3 and TRBJ2-4; D may match TRBD1 or TRBD2 (6 bases each). Germline lookup yields CDR1 ENHRY and CDR2 SYGVKD. The CDR3 has 17 amino acids. The V end was cut by 4 bases, the J end by 0 bases, with 16 bases between. This CDR3 reads CAISVEGGQLAKNIQYF. The DNA of the CDR3 is TGTGCCATCAGTGTCGAAGGGGGGCAATTAGCCAAAAACATTCAGTACTTC.

This clonotype was counted only a few times. The chain couples TRBV7-9 to TRBJ2-1, with D possibly matching TRBD2 (5 bases). Between the trimmed V and J ends, which lost 8 bases and 7 bases, there was a span of 18 bases. Germline CDR1 SEHNR, CDR2 FQNEAQ (reference sequence). CDR3 length: 14 amino acids. The CDR3 sequence: CASRLLRVGNEQFF. The CDR3 nucleotides are TGTGCCAGCCGGCTTTTGAGGGTGGGGAATGAGCAGTTCTTC.

The chain carries TRBV5-1 and TRBJ2-2; 12 bases agree with TRBD2. Germline V gene sequence: CDR1 SGHRS, CDR2 YFSETQ. The ends lost 6 bases at V and 6 bases at J; junction bases unmatched: 9. This CDR3 has 16 amino acids. The CDR3: CASTKTSGSLAGELFF. CDR3 coding DNA: TGCGCCAGCACCAAGACTAGCGGGAGTTTAGCCGGGGAGCTGTTTTTT.

This clonotype came up a few times. The chain carries TRBV6-5 and TRBJ1-1; the D gene is possibly TRBD1 (5 bases). The CDR3 runs 16 residues. The germline V gene encodes CDR1 MNHEY and CDR2 SVGAGI. Trimming took off 0 bases at V and 0 bases at J, with 11 bases between the two ends. CDR3 region: CASSYSGGSMNTEAFF. CDR3 bases: TGTGCCAGCAGTTACTCGGGGGGGTCCATGAACACTGAAGCTTTCTTT.

The chain employs TRBV5-1 and TRBJ2-7; maybe TRBD2 (6 bases). Trimming took 0 bases from V and 4 from J, leaving 11 bases between them. The germline V gene encodes CDR1 SGHRS and CDR2 YFSETQ. The CDR3 extends over 14 amino acids. The CDR3 nucleotides read TGCGCCAGCAGCTTGGGGAGCGGGCAGTACGAGCAGTACTTC. This codes for CASSLGSGQYEQYF.

This clonotype was found many times. The V and J genes are TRBV2 and TRBJ1-6; D is unresolved. V lost 7 bases and J 7 bases, leaving 11 bases between the germline ends. The germline V gene has CDR1 SNHLY and CDR2 FYNNEI. The CDR3 length is 13 residues. The CDR3 is CASTEDGNSPLHF. CDR3 nucleotide sequence: TGTGCCAGCACCGAGGACGGCAATTCACCCCTCCACTTT. Based on the CDR3 plus reference TRBV2 and TRBJ1-6, the full variable domain is EPEVTQTPSHQVTQMGQEVILRCVPISNHLYFYWYRQILGQKVEFLVSFYNNEISEKSEIFDDQFSVERPDGSNFTLKIRSTKLEDSAMYFCASTEDGNSPLHFGNGTRLTVT.